The 13 T cell receptor beta chains below were found in one sample sequenced in a study of regulatory T cells in long-lasting Graves disease. The time point: newly diagnosed GD, antithyroid drugs for less than 3 months. PBMC RNA served as the TCR library source. Combining iRepertoire HTBI primers with Arm-PCR of CDR3 regions, the authors built TCR beta libraries. Via MiXCR, TCRdb re-called the multiplex PCR reads, giving one row per CDR3 protein. The sample yields 350,000 to 550,000 distinct CDR3 sequences, 15% to 20% seen once. These data were also filed under a second study, of T cells in Graves' hyperthyroidism and ophthalmopathy.

The material sequenced was peripheral blood mononuclear cells (PBMCs), taken at new diagnosis, from a patient treated with antithyroid drugs. The receptor set was obtained from a woman between 18 and 30 years old with Graves disease.

The table lists this clonotype with many counts. The CDR3: CASSSPSGYNEQFF. The DNA of the CDR3 is TGTGCCAGCAGTTCCCCGAGCGGCTACAATGAGCAGTTCTTC. The chain has TRBV28 and TRBJ2-1; possible D gene TRBD2, 5 bases. V lost 4 bases and J 3 bases, leaving 10 bases between the germline ends. Germline V gene data show CDR1 as MDHEN and CDR2 as SYDVKM. The CDR3 runs 14 residues.

The table lists this clonotype with a few counts. The chain carries TRBV18 and TRBJ2-7; 10 nucleotides agree with TRBD2. The germline CDR1 and CDR2 sequences are KGHSH and LQKENI. CDR3 length: 18 amino acids. V was pared by 3 bases and J by 2 bases, with 13 bases of the junction left unmatched. The CDR3 DNA follows: TGTGCCAGCTCACCGGCGGGGCTAGCGGGAGCAGGGACCTACGAGCAGTACTTC. Its protein product is CASSPAGLAGAGTYEQYF.

This clonotype was counted ten times or more. The chain links TRBV7-8 to TRBJ2-7; no reliable D call. The V end was cut by 1 base, the J end by 0 bases, with 4 bases between. The CDR3 has 13 amino acids. The germline CDR1 and CDR2 sequences are SGHVS and FQNEAQ. CDR3 loop: CASSLDISYEQYF. CDR3 DNA sequence: TGTGCCAGCAGCTTAGATATCTCCTACGAGCAGTACTTC.

Ten or more counts support this clonotype. The chain carries TRBV30 and TRBJ2-5; D not resolved. Germline CDR1 and CDR2: GTSNPN and SVGIG (reference sequence). The CDR3 is 15 amino acids. Trimming pared 3 bases from V and 5 bases from J, leaving 19 bases between. This CDR3 is CAWSVFNTKGETQYF. For the CDR3, the DNA is TGTGCCTGGAGCGTTTTTAATACTAAAGGGGAGACCCAGTACTTC.

V gene TRBV6-5 combines with J gene TRBJ2-1; D uncertain. The germline gives CDR1 MNHEY, CDR2 SVGAGI. The CDR3 extends over 16 amino acids. Between the trimmed V and J ends, which lost 2 bases and 1 base, there was a span of 12 bases. The CDR3 sequence is CASSYGRTLSYNEQFF. DNA of the CDR3: TGTGCCAGCAGTTACGGGCGTACGTTGTCCTACAATGAGCAGTTCTTC.

There are a few counts of this clonotype. The chain combines TRBV12-3 or TRBV12-4 with TRBJ2-1, with 11 bases matching TRBD1. V shed 6 bases and J 8 bases; nucleotides not matched to a gene: 6. This CDR3 contains 14 residues. The CDR3: CASSPGQGAYEQFF. DNA for the CDR3: TGTGCCAGCAGCCCCGGACAGGGGGCCTATGAGCAGTTCTTC.

As regards this clonotype: A much larger clone is a single base away; this may be a read error. The gene calls are TRBV28 and TRBJ2-3, with 8 nucleotides matching TRBD2. The CDR3 runs 15 residues. Germline V lookup: CDR1 MDHEN, CDR2 SYDVKM. The CDR3 bases are TGTGCCGGCAGTTTAACGGGAGGGAGCACAGATACGCAGTATTTT. Translated, it gives CAGSLTGGSTDTQYF.

Regarding this clonotype: The junction departs from the called germline gene at one end, perhaps through a read error. V gene TRBV20-1 combines with J gene TRBJ2-7; 12 bases match TRBD2. CDR3 length: 18 residues. Germline CDR1 and CDR2: DFQATT and SNEGSKA (reference sequence). CDR3 nucleotides: TGCAGTGCTAGAGATTTGCTAGCGGGAGGGCCTAAGTCCTATGAGCAGTACTTC. Its translation: CSARDLLAGGPKSYEQYF.

The V gene is TRBV7-9, the J gene TRBJ2-3, with 7 bases identical to TRBD1. Looked up from germline, CDR1 is SEHNR and CDR2 is FQNEAQ (reference sequence). The CDR3 covers 18 residues. J gave up 2 bases and V 5 bases, and 16 bases lay outside the gene matches. Here the CDR3 reads CASSPTPGQPNLTDTQYF. DNA for the CDR3: TGTGCCAGCAGCCCAACCCCGGGACAGCCAAACCTCACAGATACGCAGTATTTT.

The chain is built from TRBV12-3 or TRBV12-4 and TRBJ2-5; 8 bases match TRBD2. This CDR3 is 14 amino acids long. The V gene end was trimmed by 6 bases and the J gene end by 3 bases; junction bases not matched to a gene: 6. For the CDR3, the DNA is TGTGCCAGCAGCCTAAGCGGGAGTAAAGAGACCCAGTACTTC. It is translated as CASSLSGSKETQYF.

This clonotype was seen repeatedly, ten times or more. V is TRBV7-9 and J is TRBJ2-3; no reliable D call. The germline V and J ends were trimmed by 2 bases and 1 base, with 10 bases remaining between them. CDR1 is SEHNR, CDR2 FQNEAQ, per germline (reference sequence). The CDR3 length is 15 residues. CDR3 in amino acids: CASSLTSGRTDTQYF. The CDR3 bases are TGTGCCAGCAGCTTAACCTCGGGCCGCACAGATACGCAGTATTTT.

This clonotype was observed a handful of times. The rearrangement links TRBV18 to TRBJ2-5; 7 nucleotides agree with TRBD1. J lost 2 bases, V lost 4 bases, and 10 bases had no gene match. This CDR3 has 16 residues. The V gene's germline CDR1 is KGHSH and CDR2 LQKENI. In nucleotides, the CDR3 is TGTGCCAGCTCACGAGACCCGGGACAGCAACAAGAGACCCAGTACTTC. It codes for CASSRDPGQQQETQYF. The full variable domain, completed using reference TRBV18 and TRBJ2-5, is NAGVMQNPRHLVRRRGQEARLRCSPMKGHSHVYWYRQLPEEGLKFMVYLQKENIIDESGMPKERFSAEFPKEGPSILRIQQVVRGDSAAYFCASSRDPGQQQETQYFGPGTRLLVL.

This clonotype was picked up many times. The V and J genes are TRBV29-1 and TRBJ1-5, with a possible D match to TRBD1 (6 bases). The V end was cut by 5 bases, the J end by 4 bases, with 15 bases between. Germline V gives CDR1 SQVTM, CDR2 ANQGSEA. CDR3 size: 14 residues. This CDR3 reads CSVSQGLVNQPQHF. As DNA, the CDR3 is TGCAGCGTTTCGCAGGGGTTGGTAAATCAGCCCCAGCATTTT. Together with reference TRBV29-1 and TRBJ1-5, the CDR3 gives the full variable domain: SAVISQKPSRDICQRGTSLTIQCQVDSQVTMMFWYRQQPGQSLTLIATANQGSEATYESGFVIDKFPISRPNLTFSTLTVSNMSPEDSSIYLCSVSQGLVNQPQHFGDGTRLSIL.